This T cell receptor beta chain derives from a study of blood T cells in healthy people across ages. The CDR3 runs to 14 residues. Per germline, CDR1 SEHNR and CDR2 FQNEAQ (reference sequence). Trimming removed 5 bases at V and 7 bases at J, with 15 bases between. Using a J-beta primer mix together with a sample-barcoded 5' primer, a second PCR was run for roughly 6 to 11 cycles. Each single sample gave us at least 3 million CDR3-containing paired-end reads. TCRdb redid the calling of the 5' RACE reads with MiXCR, one entry per CDR3 protein. The data show over 700,000 distinct CDR3 sequences, 25% seen once. This clonotype has more than one count but fewer than ten. These sequences were also reported in another study, on T cells of mothers and their children. From that report: Overlap in related mother-child pairs always slightly exceeded unrelated pairs, never significantly.

The clonotype was recovered from a boy between 10 and 17 years old in good health. Sequencing was done on a sample of blood. The chain combines TRBV7-9 with TRBJ2-1; D is possibly TRBD1 or TRBD2 (6 bases each). As DNA, the CDR3 is TGTGCCAGCAGCCAAGACGGGGGCCTAAATGAGCAGTTCTTC. This gives the protein CASSQDGGLNEQFF.